The 21 T cell receptor beta chains below were found in one sample sequenced in a study of cytomegalovirus exposure and HLA in healthy donors. PCR employed 60 Vbeta and 13 Jbeta primers. Sequencing was performed with immunoSEQ multiplex PCR; in TCRdb, only in-frame clones are kept and a portion is missing. Of some 96,000 clones in the sample, 70% to 80% were seen once. Specimen: PBMCs. Receptors originate from a female donor in good health and CMV-seronegative.

Concerning this clone itself: The junction departs from germline at one end; a sequencing error may be responsible. The CDR3 DNA is TGTGCCAGCAGTCGCCTCACAGGGAATGAGGTTCCCTCCTTC. It is translated as CASSRLTGNEVPSF. The chain has TRBV6-5 and TRBJ1-2, with a tentative D call TRBD1 (6 bases). Looked up from germline, CDR1 is MNHEY and CDR2 is SVGAGI. This CDR3 contains 14 residues.

The rearrangement joins TRBV19 to TRBJ2-5; 8 bases map to TRBD2. Germline assignment: CDR1 LNHDA and CDR2 SQIVND (reference sequence). CDR3 length: 15 amino acids. Trimming cost V 4 bases and J 2 bases; bases outside gene matches: 6. The DNA for the CDR3 is TGTGCCAGTAGTAGGGAACGGGGGGGGCAAGAGACCCAGTACTTC. Translation: CASSRERGGQETQYF.

The V gene is TRBV7-2, the J gene TRBJ1-2, with a possible D match to TRBD1 (5 bases). CDR1 is SGHTA, CDR2 FQGNSA, per germline. The V gene lost 3 bases and the J gene lost 6 bases, with 11 bases spanning the gap. This CDR3 is 13 amino acids long. The CDR3 DNA is TGTGCCAGCAGCTTCTTACAGGAACATGGCTACACCTTC. This gives the protein CASSFLQEHGYTF. The full variable domain, completed using reference TRBV7-2 and TRBJ1-2, is GAGVSQSPSNKVTEKGKDVELRCDPISGHTALYWYRQSLGQGLEFLIYFQGNSAPDKSGLPSDRFSAERTGGSVSTLTIQRTQQEDSAVYLCASSFLQEHGYTFGSGTRLTVV.

The genes are TRBV10-2 and TRBJ2-5; D is uncertain. The CDR3 length is 12 residues. Looked up from germline, CDR1 is WSHSY and CDR2 is SAAADI. V lost 5 bases and J 5 bases, leaving 9 bases between the germline ends. CDR3 in amino acids: CASSPSVETQYF. In nucleotides, the CDR3 is TGCGCCAGCAGTCCTTCGGTGGAGACCCAGTACTTC.

V and J are TRBV7-8 and TRBJ1-6; a possible D gene is TRBD1 (6 bases). The germline V gene encodes CDR1 SGHVS and CDR2 FQNEAQ. V lost 4 bases and J lost 8, with 12 bases in between. This CDR3 has 14 amino acids. CDR3 in DNA: TGTGCCAGCAGCTCCGACAGGTCCGATTCACCCCTCCACTTT. This translates into CASSSDRSDSPLHF. The variable domain in full, with the rest retrieved from reference TRBV7-8 and TRBJ1-6, is GAGVSQSPRYKVAKRGQDVALRCDPISGHVSLFWYQQALGQGPEFLTYFQNEAQLDKSGLPSDRFFAERPEGSVSTLKIQRTQQEDSAVYLCASSSDRSDSPLHFGNGTRLTVT.

The chain joins TRBV10-3 to TRBJ1-5; 8 nucleotides line up with TRBD1. V lost 0 bases, J lost 5 bases, and 6 bases stayed unmatched. Germline values: CDR1 ENHRY, CDR2 SYGVKD. The CDR3 loop spans 16 amino acids. CDR3 amino acids: CAISESDRGFDQPQHF. DNA of the CDR3: TGTGCCATCAGTGAGTCCGACAGGGGATTCGATCAGCCCCAGCATTTT.

This clone has only a few counts. This rearrangement joins TRBV2 to TRBJ1-5, with a weak D call TRBD1 (6 bases). This CDR3 contains 16 residues. CDR1 is SNHLY, CDR2 FYNNEI, per germline. V lost 6 bases and J 5 bases, leaving 20 bases between the germline ends. CDR3 region: CASRGASPGVHQPQHF. CDR3 bases: TGTGCCAGCAGGGGGGCGAGTCCTGGGGTTCATCAGCCCCAGCATTTT.

J is TRBJ2-7 and V is TRBV7-3, with 8 bases fitting TRBD2. Germline values: CDR1 SGHTA, CDR2 FQGTGA. After removal of 5 bases from V and 6 bases from J, the junction contained 9 bases not matched to a gene. The CDR3 consists of 14 residues. The CDR3 reads CASSPSGGVGEQYF. CDR3 nucleotides: TGTGCCAGCAGCCCCTCGGGGGGGGTTGGCGAGCAGTACTTC.

Comments on this clone: A read error may account for a junction end that differs from germline. The rearrangement links TRBV5-5 to TRBJ2-7; TRBD2 matches at 8 bases. This CDR3 region has 16 residues. CDR1 SGHKS and CDR2 YYEKEE come from the germline V gene (reference sequence). The CDR3 here is CASTLTAGVLSYEQYF. The CDR3 DNA sequence: TGTGCCAGCACCTTGACAGCGGGAGTCCTTTCCTACGAGCAGTACTTC.

The chain couples TRBV7-2 to TRBJ1-1; the D gene is possibly TRBD1 (5 bases). V lost 3 bases and J 0 bases, leaving 8 bases between the germline ends. From germline, CDR1 is SGHTA and CDR2 FQGNSA. The CDR3 is 14 residues long. CDR3 sequence: CASSFGGMNTEAFF. For the CDR3, the DNA is TGTGCCAGCAGCTTTGGGGGGATGAACACTGAAGCTTTCTTT.

The genes are TRBV4-2 and TRBJ2-4, with 11 bases aligning to TRBD2. CDR3 size: 18 residues. From germline, CDR1 is LGHNA and CDR2 YNFKEQ. With V trimmed by 2 bases and J by 6 bases, 12 bases remained unmatched. The CDR3 protein is CASSQLRGIAGGRNIQYF. CDR3 nucleotide sequence: TGTGCCAGCAGCCAACTCCGGGGGATAGCGGGGGGGCGAAACATTCAGTACTTC.

This sequence joins TRBV11-2 and TRBJ1-1, with 10 bases identical to TRBD1. Germline lookup yields CDR1 SGHAT and CDR2 FQNNGV. V trimming: 5 bases; J trimming: 5 bases; junction bases outside the gene matches: 8. The CDR3 loop spans 15 amino acids. Here the CDR3 reads CASSTLDRGLTEAFF. The CDR3 DNA is TGTGCCAGCAGCACTCTAGACAGGGGGCTAACTGAAGCTTTCTTT.

J is TRBJ2-1 and V is TRBV5-4, with TRBD2 identical over 7 bases. This CDR3 has 15 residues. The V segment lost 0 bases and the J segment 5 bases; nucleotides outside the gene matches: 5. Per germline, CDR1 SGHNT and CDR2 YYREEE (reference sequence). CDR3 DNA: TGTGCCAGCAGCTTGGCGCGGGAGTGGGACAATGAGCAGTTCTTC. The encoded protein is CASSLAREWDNEQFF.

The chain joins TRBV6-5 to TRBJ1-2; no reliable D call. Trimming cost V 8 bases and J 8 bases, with 18 bases left between them. This CDR3 comprises 13 residues. Germline-derived CDR1 and CDR2 are MNHEY and SVGAGI. CDR3 nucleotides: TGTGCCAGCTCCGGGAATTTCCGTGGAGGCTACACCTTC. Its translation: CASSGNFRGGYTF.

This clone was seen just once. The CDR3 loop is CASSPTENTEAFF. The CDR3 DNA follows: TGTGCCAGCAGCCCAACTGAGAACACTGAAGCTTTCTTT. This chain links TRBV7-6 with TRBJ1-1, with D unresolved. This CDR3 region has 13 residues. Germline V gene lookup returns CDR1 SGHVS and CDR2 FNYEAQ. V dropped 5 bases and J dropped 1 base, with 8 bases sitting between them. Variable domain in full (rest from reference TRBV7-6 and TRBJ1-1): GAGVSQSPRYKVTKRGQDVALRCDPISGHVSLYWYRQALGQGPEFLTYFNYEAQQDKSGLPNDRFSAERPEGSISTLTIQRTEQRDSAMYRCASSPTENTEAFFGQGTRLTVV.

The V call is TRBV28, the J call TRBJ2-5; 9 nucleotides line up with TRBD1. The V gene's germline CDR1 is MDHEN and CDR2 SYDVKM. The CDR3 has 15 residues. J was trimmed by 3 bases and V by 0 bases; bases with no gene match: 2. The CDR3 sequence: CASSLWTGGKETQYF. DNA for the CDR3: TGTGCCAGCAGTTTATGGACAGGGGGTAAAGAGACCCAGTACTTC. Using reference TRBV28 and TRBJ2-5 for the parts outside the CDR3, the full variable domain is DVKVTQSSRYLVKRTGEKVFLECVQDMDHENMFWYRQDPGLGLRLIYFSYDVKMKEKGDIPEGYSVSREKKERFSLILESASTNQTSMYLCASSLWTGGKETQYFGPGTRLLVL.

Written as DNA, the CDR3 is TGCGCCAGCAGCCTACTAGCGGGGGGTTCGACAGATACGCAGTATTTT. This codes for CASSLLAGGSTDTQYF. This chain connects TRBV5-1 to TRBJ2-3, with TRBD2 matching over 12 bases. The CDR3 contains 16 residues. Germline V gives CDR1 SGHRS, CDR2 YFSETQ. V shed 4 bases and J 3 bases; nucleotides not matched to a gene: 6.

The rearrangement uses TRBV6-1 and TRBJ1-3; D ambiguous. CDR1 is MNHNS and CDR2 is SASEGT in the germline V gene. CDR3 length equals 13 residues. Trimming cost V 7 bases and J 3 bases, with 10 bases left between them. This CDR3 reads CASTPQLGNTIYF. The CDR3 nucleotides are TGTGCCAGCACCCCACAGCTTGGAAACACCATATATTTT.

The V gene is TRBV7-8, the J gene TRBJ2-4; D possibly corresponds to TRBD2 (6 bases). Germline V lookup: CDR1 SGHVS, CDR2 FQNEAQ. V was cut by 1 base and J by 4 bases, with 8 bases left in between. The CDR3 consists of 14 residues. CDR3 in DNA: TGTGCCAGCAGCTTAGAGGCGGGGAAAAACATTCAGTACTTC. Protein product: CASSLEAGKNIQYF.

J is TRBJ2-1 and V is TRBV5-6; no definite D call. Looked up from germline, CDR1 is SGHDT and CDR2 is YYEEEE. The CDR3 runs 16 residues. V was pared by 4 bases and J by 0 bases, with 14 bases between. Here the CDR3 reads CASSPDSLGSYNEQFF. CDR3 bases: TGTGCCAGCAGCCCCGACTCCCTCGGCTCCTACAATGAGCAGTTCTTC.

The rearrangement uses TRBV7-9 and TRBJ1-2; 7 nucleotides match TRBD1. The CDR3 is 15 residues long. Germline V lookup: CDR1 SEHNR, CDR2 FQNEAQ (reference sequence). The junction had 7 bases not matched to a gene; V was cut back by 3 bases and J by 3 bases. For the CDR3, the DNA is TGTGCCAGCAGCTTGATTGCAGGGGGAGACTATGGCTACACCTTC. As protein: CASSLIAGGDYGYTF.